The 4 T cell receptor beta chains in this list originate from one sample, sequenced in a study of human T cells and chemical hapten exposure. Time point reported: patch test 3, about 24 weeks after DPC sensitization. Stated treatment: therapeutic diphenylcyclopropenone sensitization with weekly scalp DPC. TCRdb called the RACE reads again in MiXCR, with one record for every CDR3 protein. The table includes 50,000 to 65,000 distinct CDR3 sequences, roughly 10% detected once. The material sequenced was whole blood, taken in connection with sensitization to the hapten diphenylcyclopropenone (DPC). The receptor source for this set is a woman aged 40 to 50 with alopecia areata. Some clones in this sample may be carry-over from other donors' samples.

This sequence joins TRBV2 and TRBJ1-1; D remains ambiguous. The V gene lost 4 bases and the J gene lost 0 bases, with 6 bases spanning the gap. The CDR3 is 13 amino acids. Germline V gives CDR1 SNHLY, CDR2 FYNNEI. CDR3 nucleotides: TGTGCCAGCAGTGTACGGATGAACACTGAAGCTTTCTTT. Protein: CASSVRMNTEAFF.

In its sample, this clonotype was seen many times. DNA for the CDR3: TGTGCCAGCAGCCTAGAGGCGTTTGGGACTAGCACAGATACGCAGTATTTT. Its translation is CASSLEAFGTSTDTQYF. The chain is built from TRBV7-9 and TRBJ2-3; possibly TRBD2 for D (6 bases). The V gene lost 5 bases and the J gene lost 0 bases, with 18 bases spanning the gap. There are 17 residues in the CDR3. CDR1 and CDR2 (germline): SEHNR, FQNEAQ (reference sequence).

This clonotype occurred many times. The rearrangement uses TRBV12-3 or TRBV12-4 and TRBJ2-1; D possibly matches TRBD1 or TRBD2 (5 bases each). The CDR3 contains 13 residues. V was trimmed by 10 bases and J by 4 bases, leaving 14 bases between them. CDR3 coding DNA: TGTGCCACCTGGGACGCCTCGTACAATGAGCAGTTCTTC. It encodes CATWDASYNEQFF.

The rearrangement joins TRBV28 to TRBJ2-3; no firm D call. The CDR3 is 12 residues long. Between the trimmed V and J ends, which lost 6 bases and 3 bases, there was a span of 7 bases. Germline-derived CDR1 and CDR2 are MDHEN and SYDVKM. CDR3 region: CASRLGTDTQYF. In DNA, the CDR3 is TGTGCCAGCAGGTTGGGTACAGATACGCAGTATTTT.